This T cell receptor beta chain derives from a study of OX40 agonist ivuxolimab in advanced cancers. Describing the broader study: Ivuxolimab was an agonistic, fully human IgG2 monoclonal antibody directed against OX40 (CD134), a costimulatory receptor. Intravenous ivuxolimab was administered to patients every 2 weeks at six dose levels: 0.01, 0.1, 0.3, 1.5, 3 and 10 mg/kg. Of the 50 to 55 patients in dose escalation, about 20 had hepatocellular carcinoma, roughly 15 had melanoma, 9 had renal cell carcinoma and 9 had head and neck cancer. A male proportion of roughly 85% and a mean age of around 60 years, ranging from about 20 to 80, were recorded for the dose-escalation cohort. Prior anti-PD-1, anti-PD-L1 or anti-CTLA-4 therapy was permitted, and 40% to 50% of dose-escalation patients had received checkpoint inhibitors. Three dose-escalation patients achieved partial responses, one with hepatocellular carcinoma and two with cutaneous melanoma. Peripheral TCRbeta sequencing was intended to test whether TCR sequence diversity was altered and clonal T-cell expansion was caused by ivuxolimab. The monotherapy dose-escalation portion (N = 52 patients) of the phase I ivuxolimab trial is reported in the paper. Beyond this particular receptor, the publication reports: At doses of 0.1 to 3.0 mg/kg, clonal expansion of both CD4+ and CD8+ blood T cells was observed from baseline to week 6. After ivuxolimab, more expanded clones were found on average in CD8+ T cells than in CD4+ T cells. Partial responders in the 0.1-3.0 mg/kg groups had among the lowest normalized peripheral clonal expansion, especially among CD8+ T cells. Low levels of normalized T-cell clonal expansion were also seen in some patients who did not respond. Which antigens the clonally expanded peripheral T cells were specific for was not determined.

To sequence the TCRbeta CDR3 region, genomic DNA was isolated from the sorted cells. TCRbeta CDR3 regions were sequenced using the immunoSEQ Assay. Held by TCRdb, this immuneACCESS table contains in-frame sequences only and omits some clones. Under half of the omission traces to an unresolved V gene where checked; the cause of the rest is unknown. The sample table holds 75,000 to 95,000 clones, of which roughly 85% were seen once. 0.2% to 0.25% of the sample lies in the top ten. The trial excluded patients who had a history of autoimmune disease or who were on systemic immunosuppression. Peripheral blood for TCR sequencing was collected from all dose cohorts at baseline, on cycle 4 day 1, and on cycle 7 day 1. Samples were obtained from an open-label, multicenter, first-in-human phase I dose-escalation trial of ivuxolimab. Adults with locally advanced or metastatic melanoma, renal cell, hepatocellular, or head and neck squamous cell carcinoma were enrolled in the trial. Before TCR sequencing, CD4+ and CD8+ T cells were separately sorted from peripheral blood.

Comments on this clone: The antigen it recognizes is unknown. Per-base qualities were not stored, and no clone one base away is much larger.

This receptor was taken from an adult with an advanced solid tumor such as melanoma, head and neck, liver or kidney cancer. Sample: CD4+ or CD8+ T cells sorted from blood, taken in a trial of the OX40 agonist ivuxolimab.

In nucleotides, the sequence is TGTGCCAGTAGTCTTGGCGGGGTTGCCTCCTACAATGAGCAGTTCTTC. Protein translation: CASSLGGVASYNEQFF. The rearrangement combines TRBV19 with TRBJ2-1; a weak D assignment points to TRBD2 (6 bases agree). The cysteine opens and the phenylalanine closes a CDR3 of 16 amino acids. The read is trimmed to its CDR3 DNA, 48 bases read in frame from base 1. V is shortened by 5 bases, J by 0 bases, and the region joining them spans 14 bases. From a lookup of the germline V gene (reference sequence), CDR1 and CDR2 are LNHDA and SQIVND.